Listed below are T cell receptor beta chains from one sample, sequenced in a study of T cells in Graves' hyperthyroidism and ophthalmopathy. From the multiplex PCR reads, TCRdb called clonotypes with MiXCR, one entry per CDR3 protein. The data contain 250,000 to 300,000 distinct CDR3 sequences, around 15% of them singletons. The sequenced sample was blood. The origin of the receptors is a woman aged 55-70 years with Graves' ophthalmopathy. Each CDR3 is given with its conserved first and last residue. D genes are given only for firm matches. Not all rows give a size; the values are once, few, many and, for expanded clones, a class.

abundance,d_gene,len,j_gene,v_gene,CDR3aa,CDR3nt
few,-,14,TRBJ1-1,TRBV19,CASSRGGRGSEAFF,TGTGCCAGTAGCCGGGGGGGGCGCGGATCTGAAGCTTTCTTT
many,-,16,TRBJ2-5,TRBV12-3/TRBV12-4,CASSLGTLGIAETQYF,TGTGCCAGCAGTTTAGGGACACTTGGGATTGCGGAGACCCAGTACTTC
many,TRBD1,14,TRBJ2-7,TRBV20-1,CSARNPGQNYEQYF,TGCAGTGCTAGGAATCCGGGACAGAATTACGAGCAGTACTTC
-,TRBD2,16,TRBJ2-2,TRBV20-1,CSARVAGGPGTGELFF,TGCAGTGCTAGAGTAGCGGGGGGGCCGGGGACCGGGGAGCTGTTTTTT
many,-,16,TRBJ1-1,TRBV5-1,CASSLLIQGLGTEAFF,TGCGCCAGCAGCTTGTTGATCCAGGGTTTGGGCACTGAAGCTTTCTTT
many,-,17,TRBJ1-5,TRBV7-8,CASRESGRTVLNQPQHF,TGTGCCAGCAGGGAGTCCGGTAGGACAGTACTTAATCAGCCCCAGCATTTT
many,TRBD1,14,TRBJ1-1,TRBV7-3,CASSIRTGGPEAFF,TGTGCCAGCAGCATTCGGACAGGGGGCCCTGAAGCTTTCTTT
few,-,15,TRBJ2-1,TRBV4-3,CASSQIDGRYNEQFF,TGCGCCAGCAGCCAAATAGATGGTCGGTACAATGAGCAGTTCTTC
once,-,18,TRBJ2-6,TRBV5-1,CASSLGRTSYSGANVLTF,TGTGCCAGCAGCTTGGGGAGGACGTCCTACTCTGGGGCCAACGTCCTGACTTTC
many,-,15,TRBJ1-5,TRBV28,CASSEGLLSNQPQHF,TGTGCCAGCAGCGAGGGACTCCTTAGCAATCAGCCCCAGCATTTT
-,TRBD1,15,TRBJ1-6,TRBV3-1,CASSSQGAWNSPLHF,TGTGCCAGCAGCTCGCAGGGGGCCTGGAATTCACCCCTCCACTTT
many,TRBD2,14,TRBJ2-1,TRBV4-2,CASSQSSGRDEQFF,TGTGCCAGCAGCCAATCTAGCGGTAGAGATGAGCAGTTCTTC
many,TRBD2,15,TRBJ2-5,TRBV7-2,CASSFNAGGGETQYF,TGTGCCAGCAGCTTCAATGCGGGAGGTGGTGAGACCCAGTACTTC
many,TRBD2,14,TRBJ2-5,TRBV20-1,CSASRPGGGETQYF,TGCAGTGCTAGCCGCCCGGGGGGGGGCGAGACCCAGTACTTC
many,-,15,TRBJ1-6,TRBV2,CASSEGGTTNSPLHF,TGTGCCAGCAGTGAAGGCGGGACTACCAATTCACCCCTCCACTTT
-,TRBD1,15,TRBJ1-5,TRBV7-2,CASSRDRALNQPQHF,TGTGCCAGCAGCCGGGACAGGGCCCTCAATCAGCCCCAGCATTTT
many,TRBD2,20,TRBJ2-3,TRBV20-1,CSARDRGLAGVRSRTDTQYF,TGCAGTGCTAGAGATCGCGGACTAGCGGGAGTTCGGTCACGCACAGATACGCAGTATTTT
-,-,16,TRBJ1-2,TRBV4-3,CASSQDWLRMRVGYTF,TGCGCCAGCAGCCAAGATTGGTTGCGTATGCGGGTTGGCTACACCTTC
many,-,13,TRBJ1-2,TRBV12-3/TRBV12-4,CASSLSPDGGYTF,TGTGCCAGCAGTTTAAGTCCAGACGGAGGCTACACCTTC
once,TRBD2,16,TRBJ2-7,TRBV11-2,CASSLEVGRSLYEQYF,TGTGCCAGCAGCTTAGAGGTCGGGAGGTCCTTGTACGAGCAGTACTTC
-,-,13,TRBJ1-1,TRBV15,CATSRDRDREAFF,TGTGCCACCAGCAGAGATCGAGACAGAGAAGCTTTCTTT
many,-,15,TRBJ1-1,TRBV18,CASSRSGARSTEAFF,TGTGCCAGCTCACGCTCCGGGGCGCGGAGCACTGAAGCTTTCTTT
many,-,16,TRBJ1-5,TRBV7-2,CASSFGRRGSNQPQHF,TGTGCCAGCAGCTTTGGACGGCGGGGTAGTAATCAGCCCCAGCATTTT
many,-,15,TRBJ1-1,TRBV2,CASSEAWGRTTEAFF,TGTGCCAGCAGTGAGGCCTGGGGGCGGACAACTGAAGCTTTCTTT
many,TRBD2,13,TRBJ2-1,TRBV10-3,CAIRLAADNEQFF,TGTGCCATCAGGCTAGCGGCTGACAATGAGCAGTTCTTC
few,-,13,TRBJ2-3,TRBV6-5,CASSYVRTDTQYF,TGTGCCAGCAGTTATGTCAGAACAGATACGCAGTATTTT
many,-,15,TRBJ1-4,TRBV4-3,CASSQDRGINEKLFF,TGCGCCAGCAGCCAAGATCGGGGGATTAATGAAAAACTGTTTTTT
many,-,15,TRBJ1-1,TRBV20-1,CSALRPTGRYTEAFF,TGCAGTGCTTTACGCCCAACTGGGCGATACACTGAAGCTTTCTTT
few,-,17,TRBJ1-3,TRBV5-6,CASSLGPQDSSGNTIYF,TGTGCCAGCAGCCTAGGGCCACAGGATAGCTCTGGAAACACCATATATTTT
-,-,16,TRBJ2-7,TRBV5-1,CASNLEVGGFSYEQYF,TGCGCCAGCAACTTGGAGGTCGGCGGGTTCTCCTACGAGCAGTACTTC
-,-,13,TRBJ1-1,TRBV20-1,CSAPFRVDTEAFF,TGCAGTGCTCCCTTTCGGGTTGACACTGAAGCTTTCTTT
many,-,13,TRBJ2-3,TRBV24-1,CATSDWIRDTQYF,TGTGCCACCAGTGATTGGATTAGAGATACGCAGTATTTT
many,TRBD1,14,TRBJ1-1,TRBV3-1,CASSQGTGGGEAFF,TGTGCCAGCAGCCAAGGGACAGGGGGTGGTGAAGCTTTCTTT
-,-,13,TRBJ2-2,TRBV19,CASSIHWAGELFF,TGTGCCAGTAGTATTCATTGGGCCGGGGAGCTGTTTTTT
-,TRBD2,19,TRBJ2-1,TRBV7-9,CASSPGTRLGTGSYNEQFF,TGTGCCAGCAGCCCCGGGACTAGACTAGGGACTGGGTCCTACAATGAGCAGTTCTTC
many,-,14,TRBJ1-1,TRBV12-5,CASGLSTRIAEAFF,TGTGCTAGTGGTTTATCTACGCGGATCGCTGAAGCTTTCTTT
-,TRBD1,17,TRBJ2-2,TRBV7-6,CASSLNPGTGVTGELFF,TGTGCCAGCAGCTTAAATCCCGGGACAGGGGTCACCGGGGAGCTGTTTTTT
once,TRBD2,14,TRBJ2-3,TRBV19,CASKVAGGSDTQYF,TGTGCCAGTAAGGTAGCGGGGGGCTCAGATACGCAGTATTTT
many,-,15,TRBJ1-1,TRBV6-5,CASSYSGVSGTEAFF,TGTGCCAGCAGTTACTCGGGAGTATCAGGCACTGAAGCTTTCTTT
-,-,17,TRBJ2-3,TRBV19,CASSNRQVLRQGDTQYF,TGTGCCAGTAGTAACCGACAGGTTTTGAGGCAGGGAGATACGCAGTATTTT
many,TRBD1,15,TRBJ2-7,TRBV7-2,CASSLNRAGGGEQYF,TGTGCCAGCAGCTTAAATCGTGCAGGGGGTGGCGAGCAGTACTTC
many,-,15,TRBJ2-3,TRBV7-2,CASSLMGGYTDTQYF,TGTGCCAGCAGCTTAATGGGCGGGTATACAGATACGCAGTATTTT
many,-,14,TRBJ1-4,TRBV7-2,CASSLNRQKEKLFF,TGTGCCAGCAGCTTAAACAGGCAGAAGGAAAAACTGTTTTTT
many,TRBD1,15,TRBJ2-7,TRBV6-2/TRBV6-3,CASSYGQGIYYEQYF,TGTGCCAGCAGCTATGGACAGGGCATTTACTACGAGCAGTACTTC
-,-,15,TRBJ2-7,TRBV12-5,CARGLFGGARYEQYF,TGTGCTCGTGGTTTGTTCGGGGGAGCAAGGTACGAGCAGTACTTC
many,TRBD1,15,TRBJ1-1,TRBV5-4,CASSSPGGVRTEAFF,TGTGCCAGCAGCTCCCCAGGGGGCGTGAGAACTGAAGCTTTCTTT
many,-,14,TRBJ2-4,TRBV20-1,CSASTRLAKNIQYF,TGCAGTGCTAGCACTAGGCTAGCCAAAAACATTCAGTACTTC
once,-,14,TRBJ2-1,TRBV7-3,CASSPGSGSSEQFF,TGTGCCAGCAGCCCAGGGAGCGGTAGTAGTGAGCAGTTCTTC